This TCR beta chain was sequenced in a study of blood T cell repertoires in COVID-19. Study-wide context: The study drew acute and convalescent COVID-19 samples from the United States, Italy and Spain. PBMCs, B-cell-depleted T cells, or T cells were the source of the cDNA or gDNA that made up the material.

There are 14 residues in the CDR3. V lost 4 bases and J lost 1, with 10 bases in between. Germline CDR1 and CDR2: LGHNA and YSLEER. In the original processing: Estimation of nucleated cell counts relied on the amplification of reference gene primers. TCRdb's copy holds only in-frame clones and misses some; the assay was immunoSEQ multiplex PCR. The DNA was the basis for D and trimming; V, J and clone size are from that table. In the table there are about 310,000 clones, around nine tenths of which are singletons. The chain employs TRBV4-3 and TRBJ1-1; no definite D call. The clonotype comes from a man aged 45 to 65 with active or convalescent COVID-19. The sequenced sample consisted of peripheral blood. The CDR3 DNA sequence: TGCGCCAGCAGCCCGTTTGCGGGGAACACTGAAGCTTTCTTT. Protein: CASSPFAGNTEAFF.